The clone carrying this TCR beta chain was seen only once. The data were taken from a study of blood T cell repertoires in COVID-19. Study as a whole: Spain, Italy and the United States supplied samples that represented acute and convalescent COVID-19.

Study processing details: Estimation of nucleated cell counts relied on the amplification of reference gene primers. Method: immunoSEQ multiplex PCR; TCRdb's copy keeps in-frame clones and lacks some. V and J calls and clone size are as listed in that table; D and trimming were resolved from the DNA. The profile shows 150,000 to 200,000 clones, around 82% of them singletons. Participant age was about 18 to 89 years, and participants resided in approximately 25 US areas. Assignment of participants to cohorts was predicated upon participant-reported clinical history. The sequence was obtained from a woman between 55 and 75 years old with acute COVID-19. Sequences were obtained from PBMCs or T cells enriched from blood (not recorded which).

CDR3 nucleotide sequence: TGCGCCAGCAGCCAAGATCTTCGGGGAGATGGCTACACCTTC. Translated: CASSQDLRGDGYTF. This rearrangement joins TRBV4-1 to TRBJ1-2; D call uncertain. The CDR3 is made up of 14 amino acids. Trimming pared 0 bases from V and 6 bases from J, leaving 11 bases between. Germline-derived CDR1 and CDR2 are MGHRA and YSYEKL.